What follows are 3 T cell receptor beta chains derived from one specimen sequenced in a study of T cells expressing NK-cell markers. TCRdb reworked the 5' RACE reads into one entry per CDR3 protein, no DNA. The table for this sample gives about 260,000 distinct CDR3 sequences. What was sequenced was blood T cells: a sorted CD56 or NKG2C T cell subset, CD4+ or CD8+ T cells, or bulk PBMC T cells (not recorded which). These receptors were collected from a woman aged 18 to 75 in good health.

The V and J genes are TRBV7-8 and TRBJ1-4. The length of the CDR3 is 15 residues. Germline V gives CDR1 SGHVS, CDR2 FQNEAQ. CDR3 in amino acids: CASSSNYGTNEKLFF.

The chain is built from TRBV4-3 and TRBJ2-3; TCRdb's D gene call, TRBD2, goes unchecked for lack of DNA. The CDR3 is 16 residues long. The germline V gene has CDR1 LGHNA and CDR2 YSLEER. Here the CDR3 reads CASSQGSSGGSDTQYF.

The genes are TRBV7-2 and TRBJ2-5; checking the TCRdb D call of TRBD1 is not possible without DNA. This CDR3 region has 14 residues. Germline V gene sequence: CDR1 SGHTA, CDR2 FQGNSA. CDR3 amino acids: CASSSRDKWETQYF.